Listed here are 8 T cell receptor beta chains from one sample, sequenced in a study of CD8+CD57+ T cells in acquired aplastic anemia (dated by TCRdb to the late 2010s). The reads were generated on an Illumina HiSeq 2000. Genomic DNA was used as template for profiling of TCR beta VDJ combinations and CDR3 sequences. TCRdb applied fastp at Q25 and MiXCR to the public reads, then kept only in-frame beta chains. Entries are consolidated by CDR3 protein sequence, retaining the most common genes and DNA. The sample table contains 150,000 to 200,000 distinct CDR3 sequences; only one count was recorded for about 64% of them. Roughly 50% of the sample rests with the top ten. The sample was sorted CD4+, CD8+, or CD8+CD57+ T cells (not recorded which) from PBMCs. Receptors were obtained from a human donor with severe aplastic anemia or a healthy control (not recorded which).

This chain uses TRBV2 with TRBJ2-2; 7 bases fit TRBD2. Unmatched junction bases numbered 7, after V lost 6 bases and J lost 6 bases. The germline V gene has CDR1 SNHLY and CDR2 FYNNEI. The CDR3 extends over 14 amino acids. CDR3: CASRAGTAAGELFF. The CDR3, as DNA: TGTGCCAGCAGAGCGGGGACTGCAGCCGGGGAGCTGTTTTTT.

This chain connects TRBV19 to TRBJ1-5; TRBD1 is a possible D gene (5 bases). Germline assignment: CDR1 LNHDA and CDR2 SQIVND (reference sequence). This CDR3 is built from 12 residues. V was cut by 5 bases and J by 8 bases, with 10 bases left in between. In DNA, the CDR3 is TGTGCCAGTAGTTTCCAGGGTAAGCCCCAGCATTTT. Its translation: CASSFQGKPQHF.

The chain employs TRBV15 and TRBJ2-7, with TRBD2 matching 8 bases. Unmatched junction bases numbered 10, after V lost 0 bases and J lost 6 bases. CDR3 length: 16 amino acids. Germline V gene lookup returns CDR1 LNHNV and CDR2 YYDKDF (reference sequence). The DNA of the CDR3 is TGTGCCACCAGCAGAGAGGGGTCCAGCGGACTAGCCGAGCAGTACTTC. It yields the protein CATSREGSSGLAEQYF.

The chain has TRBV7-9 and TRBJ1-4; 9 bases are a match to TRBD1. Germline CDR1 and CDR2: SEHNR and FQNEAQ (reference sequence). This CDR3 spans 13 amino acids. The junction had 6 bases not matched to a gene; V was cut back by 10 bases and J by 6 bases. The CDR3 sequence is CATPTGGDEKLFF. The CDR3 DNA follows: TGTGCCACCCCTACAGGGGGCGATGAAAAACTGTTTTTT.

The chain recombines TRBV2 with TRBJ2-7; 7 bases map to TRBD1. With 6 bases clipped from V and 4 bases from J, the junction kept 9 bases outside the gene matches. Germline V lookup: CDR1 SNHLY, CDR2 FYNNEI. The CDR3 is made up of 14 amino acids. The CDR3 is CASRGQTSAYEQYF. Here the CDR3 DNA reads TGTGCCAGCAGGGGACAGACGTCTGCTTACGAGCAGTACTTC.

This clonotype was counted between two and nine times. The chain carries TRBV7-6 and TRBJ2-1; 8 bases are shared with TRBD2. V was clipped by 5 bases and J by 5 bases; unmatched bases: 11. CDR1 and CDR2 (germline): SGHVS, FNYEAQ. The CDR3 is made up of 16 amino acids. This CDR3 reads CASSHITGGINNEQFF. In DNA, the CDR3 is TGTGCCAGCAGCCATATCACGGGGGGGATAAACAATGAGCAGTTCTTC.

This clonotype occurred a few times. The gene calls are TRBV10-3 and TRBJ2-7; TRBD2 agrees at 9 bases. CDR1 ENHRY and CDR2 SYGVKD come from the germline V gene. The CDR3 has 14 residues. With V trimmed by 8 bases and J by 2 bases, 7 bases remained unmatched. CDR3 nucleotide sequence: TGTGCCATCTCGGCGGGAGGGCTACCCTACGAGCAGTACTTC. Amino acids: CAISAGGLPYEQYF.

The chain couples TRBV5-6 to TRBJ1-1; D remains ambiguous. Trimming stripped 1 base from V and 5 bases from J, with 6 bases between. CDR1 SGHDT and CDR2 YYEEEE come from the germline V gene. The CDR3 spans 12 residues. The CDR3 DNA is TGTGCCAGCAGCTTGCTCAAGACTGAAGCTTTCTTT. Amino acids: CASSLLKTEAFF.